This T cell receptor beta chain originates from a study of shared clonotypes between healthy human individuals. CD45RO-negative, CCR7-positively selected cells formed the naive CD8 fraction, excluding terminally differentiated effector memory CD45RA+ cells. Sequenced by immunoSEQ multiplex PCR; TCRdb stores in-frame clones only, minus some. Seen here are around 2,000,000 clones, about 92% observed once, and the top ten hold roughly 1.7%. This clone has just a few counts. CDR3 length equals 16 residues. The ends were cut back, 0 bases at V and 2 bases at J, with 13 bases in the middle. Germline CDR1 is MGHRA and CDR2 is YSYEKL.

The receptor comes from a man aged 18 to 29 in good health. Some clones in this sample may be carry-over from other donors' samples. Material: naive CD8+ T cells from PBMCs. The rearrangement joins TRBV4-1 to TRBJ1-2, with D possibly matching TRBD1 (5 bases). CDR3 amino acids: CASSQEFGRVNYGYTF. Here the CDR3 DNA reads TGCGCCAGCAGCCAAGAATTCGGCAGGGTAAACTATGGCTACACCTTC.